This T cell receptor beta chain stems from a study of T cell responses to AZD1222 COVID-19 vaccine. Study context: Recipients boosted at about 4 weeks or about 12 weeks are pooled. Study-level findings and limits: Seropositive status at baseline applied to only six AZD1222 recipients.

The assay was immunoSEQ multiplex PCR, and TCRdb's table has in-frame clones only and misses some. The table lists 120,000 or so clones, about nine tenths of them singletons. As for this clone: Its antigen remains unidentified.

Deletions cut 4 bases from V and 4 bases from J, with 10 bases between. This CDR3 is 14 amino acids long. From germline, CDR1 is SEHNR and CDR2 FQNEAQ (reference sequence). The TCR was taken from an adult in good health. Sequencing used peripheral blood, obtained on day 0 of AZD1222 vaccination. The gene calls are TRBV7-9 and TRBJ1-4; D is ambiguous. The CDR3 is CASSSTEFNEKLFF. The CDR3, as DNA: TGTGCCAGCAGCTCCACCGAGTTTAATGAAAAACTGTTTTTT.